This T cell receptor (beta chain) was documented in a study of relationships among human T cell subsets. From pooled CD4+ and CD8+ T cells, anti-CD45RA microbeads isolated naive plus transitional cells. The CDR3 length is 13 residues. The ends were cut back, 3 bases at V and 1 base at J, with 7 bases in the middle. CDR1 and CDR2 from the germline V gene are DFQATT and SNEGSKA (reference sequence). TCR alpha and beta CDR3s were amplified from mRNA by semiquantitative ARM-PCR. Exponential amplification used communal superprimers after tagged nested gene-specific primers in ARM-PCR. TCRdb reanalysed the multiplex PCR reads using MiXCR and keeps one entry per CDR3 protein. The sample has 7,000 to 8,500 distinct CDR3 sequences; almost 70% are singletons.

Sequenced input: naive and transitional (CD45RA+) T cells sorted from blood. The rearrangement links TRBV20-1 to TRBJ2-1; no firm D call. The origin of this receptor is a man between 40 and 49 years old in good health. This chain's CDR3 is CSARAPSYNEQFF. The CDR3 DNA reads TGCAGTGCTAGGGCCCCATCCTACAATGAGCAGTTCTTC.